This paragraph reports one TCR beta chain. The record originates from a study of cytomegalovirus exposure and HLA in healthy donors. The primer mix had 60 Vbeta and 13 Jbeta primers. Profiling relied on immunoSEQ multiplex PCR, and the TCRdb table lists in-frame clones only, not all of them. Among 150,000 to 200,000 clones, roughly 85% were seen once, and the ten largest hold about 1%. The sequenced sample was PBMCs. This receptor was obtained from a woman aged 50 to 60 in good health and CMV-seropositive.

DNA of the CDR3: TGTGCCAGCAGCAAATCCCTCGCCGCAGGGCCCACTGAAGCTTTCTTT. This encodes CASSKSLAAGPTEAFF. The chain carries TRBV7-6 and TRBJ1-1, with D tentatively TRBD1 (5 bases). Germline CDR1 reads SGHVS; CDR2 reads FNYEAQ. The CDR3 is made up of 16 amino acids. V lost 5 bases and J 4 bases, leaving 20 bases between the germline ends.